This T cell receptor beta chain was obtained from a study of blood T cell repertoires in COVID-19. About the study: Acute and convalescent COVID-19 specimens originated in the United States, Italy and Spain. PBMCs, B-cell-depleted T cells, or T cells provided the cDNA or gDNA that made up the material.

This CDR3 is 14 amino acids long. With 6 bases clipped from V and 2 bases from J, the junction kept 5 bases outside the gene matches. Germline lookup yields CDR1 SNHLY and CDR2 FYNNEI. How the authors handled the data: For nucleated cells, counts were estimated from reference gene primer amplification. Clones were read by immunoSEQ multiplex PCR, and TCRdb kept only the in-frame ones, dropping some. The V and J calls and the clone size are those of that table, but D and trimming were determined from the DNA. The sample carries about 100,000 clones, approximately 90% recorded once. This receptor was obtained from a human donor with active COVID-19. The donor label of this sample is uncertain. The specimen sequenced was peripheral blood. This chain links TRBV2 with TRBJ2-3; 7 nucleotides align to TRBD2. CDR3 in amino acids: CASRVAGLTDTQYF. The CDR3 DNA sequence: TGTGCCAGCAGAGTAGCGGGCCTCACAGATACGCAGTATTTT.